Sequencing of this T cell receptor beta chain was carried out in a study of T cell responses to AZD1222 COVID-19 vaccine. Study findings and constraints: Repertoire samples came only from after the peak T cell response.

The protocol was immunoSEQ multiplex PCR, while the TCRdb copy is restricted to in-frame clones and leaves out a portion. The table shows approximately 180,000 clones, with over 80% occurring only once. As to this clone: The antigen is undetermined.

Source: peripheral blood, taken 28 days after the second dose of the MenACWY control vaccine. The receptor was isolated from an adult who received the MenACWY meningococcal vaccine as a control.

CDR3 DNA sequence: TGCAGTGCTAGTAAGTCGAGCAATCAGCCCCAGCATTTT. This gives the protein CSASKSSNQPQHF. The V and J genes are TRBV20-1 and TRBJ1-5; D remains ambiguous. Trimming left V 3 bases short and J 1 base short, with 7 bases between. Germline values: CDR1 DFQATT, CDR2 SNEGSKA (reference sequence). The CDR3 is 13 amino acids.